This TCR beta chain was sequenced for a study of shared clonotypes between healthy human individuals. Study-wide findings and caveats: A generally larger estimated richness was seen in naive subsets than in memory subsets.

In germline, CDR1 is SGHDT, CDR2 YYEEEE. Trimming took off 2 bases at V and 0 bases at J, with 9 bases between the two ends. CDR3 length: 15 amino acids. Naivety among CD8 cells was defined by CD45RO negativity and positive CCR7 selection, thereby excluding terminally differentiated effector memory CD45RA+ cells. Method: immunoSEQ multiplex PCR; TCRdb's copy keeps in-frame clones and lacks some. The sample has 650,000 to 800,000 clones; 92% are singletons. This clone was observed once. The antigen is unknown. The TCR was taken from a man between 25 and 39 years old in good health. This chain connects TRBV5-6 to TRBJ2-1; D possibly corresponds to TRBD2 (5 bases). Input material: naive CD8+ T cells sorted from blood. CDR3 sequence reads: CASSFSENSYNEQFF. The CDR3 DNA reads as TGTGCCAGCAGCTTTAGCGAAAACTCCTACAATGAGCAGTTCTTC.